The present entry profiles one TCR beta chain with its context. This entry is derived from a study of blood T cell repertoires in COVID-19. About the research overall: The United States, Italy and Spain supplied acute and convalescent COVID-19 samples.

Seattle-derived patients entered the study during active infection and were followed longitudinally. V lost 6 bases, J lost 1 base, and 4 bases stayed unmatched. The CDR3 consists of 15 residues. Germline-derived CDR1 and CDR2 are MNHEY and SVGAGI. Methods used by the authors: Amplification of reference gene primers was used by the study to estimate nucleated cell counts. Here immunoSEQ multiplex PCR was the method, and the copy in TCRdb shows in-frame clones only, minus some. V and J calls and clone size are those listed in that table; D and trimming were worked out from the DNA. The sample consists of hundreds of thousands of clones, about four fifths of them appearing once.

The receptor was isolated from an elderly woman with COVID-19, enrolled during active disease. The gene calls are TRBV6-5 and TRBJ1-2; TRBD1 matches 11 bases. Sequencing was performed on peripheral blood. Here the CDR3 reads CASRGTGGSNYGYTF. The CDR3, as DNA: TGTGCCAGCAGAGGGACAGGGGGAAGTAACTATGGCTACACCTTC.